These 29 T cell receptor beta chains share one sample of origin, sequenced in a study of T cell repertoires in ileal Crohn's disease. TCRdb keeps only in-frame clones here, not all; method: immunoSEQ multiplex PCR. The data show approximately 16,000 clones, around 72% seen once. Documented time point: neoterminal ileum biopsy at postoperative endoscopy, about 6 months after surgery. The sample comprised ileal tissue. The receptors derive from an adult with Crohn's disease.

The V call is TRBV11-3, the J call TRBJ2-1; the match to TRBD1 covers 9 bases. The length of the CDR3 is 15 residues. Unmatched junction bases numbered 8, after V lost 3 bases and J lost 8 bases. Germline loops: CDR1 SGHNT, CDR2 YENEEA. The CDR3 DNA sequence: TGTGCCAGCAGCTTGGGGACAGGGTTATTCGATGAGCAGTTCTTC. Encoded protein: CASSLGTGLFDEQFF.

J is TRBJ2-1 and V is TRBV7-9, with a tentative D call TRBD2 (6 bases). Germline CDR1 SEHNR, CDR2 FQNEAQ (reference sequence). The CDR3 extends over 15 amino acids. The V end was cut by 1 base, the J end by 8 bases, with 15 bases between. The CDR3 is CASSLVVTGVDEQFF. The CDR3 coding sequence is TGTGCCAGCAGCTTAGTGGTGACGGGAGTGGATGAGCAGTTCTTC.

This chain joins TRBV9 and TRBJ1-5, with D unclear. V was shortened by 0 bases and J by 6 bases, with 16 bases between the two germline ends. The CDR3 has 16 residues. Germline V gene sequence: CDR1 SGDLS, CDR2 YYNGEE. The DNA of the CDR3 is TGTGCCAGCAGCGTAGGATCGGAGGTGGAGCGTCAGCCCCAGCATTTT. It encodes CASSVGSEVERQPQHF.

This sequence joins TRBV20-1 and TRBJ2-3; D perhaps matches TRBD1 (6 bases). This CDR3 is 11 amino acids long. V was cut by 4 bases and J by 9 bases, with 11 bases left in between. Germline V CDR1 and CDR2: DFQATT, SNEGSKA (reference sequence). The CDR3 bases are TGCAGTGCTACCGGACAGATAACGCAGTATTTT. It codes for CSATGQITQYF.

This chain joins TRBV2 and TRBJ2-7; 7 bases align to TRBD1. The CDR3 is 14 residues long. Germline-derived CDR1 and CDR2 are SNHLY and FYNNEI. With V trimmed by 6 bases and J by 2 bases, 7 bases remained unmatched. This chain's CDR3 is CASRKTGIAYEQYF. CDR3 DNA: TGTGCCAGCAGGAAGACAGGGATTGCCTACGAGCAGTACTTC.

CDR3 protein: CASSFRQVYYEQYF. In DNA form, the CDR3 reads TGTGCCAGCAGTTTTCGACAGGTCTACTACGAGCAGTACTTC. The chain has TRBV28 and TRBJ2-7; tentative D call: TRBD1 (6 bases). The V gene's germline CDR1 is MDHEN and CDR2 SYDVKM. The germline V and J ends were trimmed by 3 bases and 3 bases, with 12 bases remaining between them. This CDR3 region has 14 residues. The full variable domain, rest sourced from reference TRBV28 and TRBJ2-7, is DVKVTQSSRYLVKRTGEKVFLECVQDMDHENMFWYRQDPGLGLRLIYFSYDVKMKEKGDIPEGYSVSREKKERFSLILESASTNQTSMYLCASSFRQVYYEQYFGPGTRLTVT.

This sequence joins TRBV5-1 and TRBJ1-1; D remains ambiguous. The CDR3 is made up of 14 amino acids. The germline CDR1 and CDR2 sequences are SGHRS and YFSETQ. Trimming stripped 0 bases from V and 0 bases from J, with 6 bases between. CDR3 loop: CASSLAKMNTEAFF. The CDR3 nucleotides are TGCGCCAGCAGCTTGGCCAAAATGAACACTGAAGCTTTCTTT.

The chain joins TRBV12-5 to TRBJ1-4; 9 nucleotides line up with TRBD1. Germline V gene sequence: CDR1 LGHNT, CDR2 FRNRAP. V shed 3 bases, J shed 5 bases, and the junction held 7 bases outside the gene matches. The CDR3 totals 16 residues. The CDR3 coding sequence is TGTGCTAGTGGTTTAAAATCCGGGACAGGGAATGAAAAACTGTTTTTT. Its translation: CASGLKSGTGNEKLFF. Using reference TRBV12-5 and TRBJ1-4 for the parts outside the CDR3, the full variable domain is DARVTQTPRHKVTEMGQEVTMRCQPILGHNTVFWYRQTMMQGLELLAYFRNRAPLDDSGMPKDRFSAEMPDATLATLKIQPSEPRDSAVYFCASGLKSGTGNEKLFFGSGTQLSVL.

The rearrangement uses TRBV5-6 and TRBJ2-7; D not resolved. The V and J ends lost 1 base and 3 bases respectively, with 5 bases between them. CDR3 length: 12 residues. Looked up from germline, CDR1 is SGHDT and CDR2 is YYEEEE. Here the CDR3 reads CASSLHSYEQYF. The CDR3 nucleotides read TGTGCCAGCAGCTTGCACAGCTACGAGCAGTACTTC.

The table lists this clone with a count of one. CDR3 sequence: CASSLWIAGNEQFF. Written as DNA, the CDR3 is TGTGCCAGCAGTTTATGGATCGCGGGGAATGAGCAGTTCTTC. The chain carries TRBV28 and TRBJ2-1; D possibly corresponds to TRBD2 (6 bases). Germline V gene sequence: CDR1 MDHEN, CDR2 SYDVKM. This CDR3 contains 14 residues. V lost 0 bases to trimming and J lost 7 bases, with 10 bases between them.

The V gene is TRBV7-2, the J gene TRBJ2-4, with 7 bases that match TRBD1. V shed 3 bases and J 1 base; nucleotides not matched to a gene: 0. Germline V gene sequence: CDR1 SGHTA, CDR2 FQGNSA. The CDR3 is 14 amino acids. The CDR3 region has the DNA TGTGCCAGCAGCTTGACAGGGGCCAAAAACATTCAGTACTTC. Translated: CASSLTGAKNIQYF.

V and J are TRBV28 and TRBJ2-7; TRBD2 agrees at 14 bases. Germline V gene lookup returns CDR1 MDHEN and CDR2 SYDVKM. The CDR3 runs to 15 residues. In DNA, the CDR3 is TGTGCTACCTCGACTAGCGGGAGGGCCCCCTACGAGCAGTACTTC. It yields the protein CATSTSGRAPYEQYF.

The sample holds one count of this clone. The V and J genes are TRBV21-1 and TRBJ2-7; the D call of TRBD2 is as the table states it, not checked on the DNA. TRBV21-1 is a pseudogene. There are 17 residues in the CDR3. CDR3 sequence reads: CASSKGGLAGTTYEQYF. The DNA for the CDR3 is TGTGCCAGCAGCAAGGGCGGACTAGCGGGTACCACCTACGAGCAGTACTTC.

V gene TRBV2 combines with J gene TRBJ2-6; D is undetermined. Germline-derived CDR1 and CDR2 are SNHLY and FYNNEI. The length of the CDR3 is 16 residues. Trimming removed 7 bases from V and 0 bases from J, with 13 bases in between. CDR3 sequence: CASIGPISSGANVLTF. The DNA for the CDR3 is TGTGCCAGCATTGGCCCGATTTCCTCTGGGGCCAACGTCCTGACTTTC.

This sequence joins TRBV10-3 and TRBJ2-7, with a weak D call TRBD2 (5 bases). Trimming left V 3 bases short and J 6 bases short, with 15 bases between. The CDR3 is made up of 14 amino acids. The germline V gene encodes CDR1 ENHRY and CDR2 SYGVKD. DNA of the CDR3: TGTGCCATCAGTGATGTGGCAGGAGGTGTCGAGCAGTACTTC. This codes for CAISDVAGGVEQYF.

The V gene is TRBV7-2, the J gene TRBJ1-1; D is uncertain. This CDR3 has 13 residues. CDR1 is SGHTA, CDR2 FQGNSA, per germline. Trimming shortened V by 2 bases and J by 1 base, and 5 bases separated the two germline ends. CDR3 nucleotide sequence: TGTGCCAGCAGCTTAAACGGGAACACTGAAGCTTTCTTT. It specifies CASSLNGNTEAFF.

This rearrangement joins TRBV4-1 to TRBJ1-5; D is possibly TRBD1 (5 bases). The CDR3 extends over 15 amino acids. Trimming stripped 0 bases from V and 1 base from J, with 7 bases between. The germline V gene encodes CDR1 MGHRA and CDR2 YSYEKL. In nucleotides, the CDR3 is TGCGCCAGCAGCCAAGAGTGGACAAGCAATCAGCCCCAGCATTTT. It codes for CASSQEWTSNQPQHF.

The chain joins TRBV30 to TRBJ1-1, with 8 bases identical to TRBD1. The CDR3 contains 14 residues. After removal of 0 bases from V and 3 bases from J, the junction contained 3 bases not matched to a gene. Looked up from germline, CDR1 is GTSNPN and CDR2 is SVGIG (reference sequence). The CDR3 nucleotides read TGTGCCTGGAGTGTCTACAGGGGGTACACTGAAGCTTTCTTT. As protein: CAWSVYRGYTEAFF.

The chain carries TRBV10-3 and TRBJ2-1, with 8 bases that match TRBD1. The V gene's germline CDR1 is ENHRY and CDR2 SYGVKD. V shed 6 bases and J 5 bases; nucleotides not matched to a gene: 6. This CDR3 is built from 14 residues. The CDR3 here is CAISGTGMDNEQFF. The CDR3 DNA sequence: TGTGCCATCAGCGGGACAGGAATGGACAATGAGCAGTTCTTC.

The chain is built from TRBV10-2 and TRBJ2-7; D uncertain. The CDR3 has 14 residues. Deletions cut 6 bases from V and 3 bases from J, with 15 bases between. Germline loops: CDR1 WSHSY, CDR2 SAAADI. The CDR3 is CASRDRTTNYEQYF. CDR3 coding DNA: TGCGCCAGCAGGGATAGGACCACGAACTACGAGCAGTACTTC.

This chain uses TRBV7-9 with TRBJ2-7; 9 bases are shared with TRBD2. CDR3 length: 18 residues. Germline V gene lookup returns CDR1 SEHNR and CDR2 FQNEAQ (reference sequence). The ends lost 2 bases at V and 0 bases at J; junction bases unmatched: 11. CDR3 loop: CASSLSVGGGLASYEQYF. The CDR3 coding sequence is TGTGCCAGCAGCTTATCGGTAGGGGGGGGACTAGCCTCCTACGAGCAGTACTTC.

This clone was seen a single time. This chain connects TRBV10-3 to TRBJ2-2; D gene unclear. Between the trimmed V and J ends, which lost 10 bases and 4 bases, there was a span of 13 bases. The CDR3 is made up of 13 amino acids. The germline CDR1 and CDR2 sequences are ENHRY and SYGVKD. This chain's CDR3 is CATMQLGTGELFF. As DNA, the CDR3 is TGTGCCACCATGCAGTTAGGCACCGGGGAGCTGTTTTTT.

The chain joins TRBV18 to TRBJ1-1; possibly TRBD1 for D (6 bases). The CDR3 consists of 15 residues. In germline, CDR1 is KGHSH, CDR2 LQKENI. Trimming pared 6 bases from V and 5 bases from J, leaving 19 bases between. The CDR3 sequence is CASSQQPGVGTEAFF. CDR3 bases: TGTGCCAGCTCTCAACAACCAGGGGTCGGGACTGAAGCTTTCTTT.

This clone was seen once. This chain uses TRBV2 with TRBJ2-7; D not resolved. The CDR3 extends over 15 amino acids. V dropped 3 bases and J dropped 5 bases, with 17 bases sitting between them. Per germline, CDR1 SNHLY and CDR2 FYNNEI. The DNA of the CDR3 is TGTGCCAGCAGTGAGAGGCCTTACCCGACGGACGAGCAGTACTTC. This encodes CASSERPYPTDEQYF.

This chain uses TRBV6-1 with TRBJ1-5; D possibly corresponds to TRBD1 (6 bases). Germline-derived CDR1 and CDR2 are MNHNS and SASEGT. This CDR3 region has 19 residues. V lost 3 bases, J lost 0 bases, and 21 bases lay in between. The chain's CDR3 is CASSDGPQGGGYSNQPQHF. DNA for the CDR3: TGTGCCAGCAGTGATGGTCCACAGGGAGGGGGGTATAGCAATCAGCCCCAGCATTTT.

This clone was seen only a few times. The chain links TRBV5-1 to TRBJ1-5; no definite D call. This CDR3 is 15 amino acids long. V lost 1 base and J 5 bases, leaving 13 bases between the germline ends. Germline V lookup: CDR1 SGHRS, CDR2 YFSETQ. CDR3 sequence (DNA): TGCGCCAGCAGCTTGATTGAAAGGCTCGATCAGCCCCAGCATTTT. Protein product: CASSLIERLDQPQHF.

The chain recombines TRBV10-3 with TRBJ2-2; D gene uncertain. Germline V gene sequence: CDR1 ENHRY, CDR2 SYGVKD. The V and J ends lost 3 bases and 3 bases respectively, with 5 bases between them. The CDR3 runs to 13 residues. The CDR3 DNA is TGTGCCATCAGTGACAGCTACACCGGGGAGCTGTTTTTT. Amino acids: CAISDSYTGELFF.

This clone was counted once. The J gene is TRBJ2-1, the V gene TRBV5-4, with 8 bases identical to TRBD2. Germline CDR1 and CDR2: SGHNT and YYREEE (reference sequence). V was clipped by 4 bases and J by 10 bases; unmatched bases: 13. There are 15 residues in the CDR3. DNA of the CDR3: TGTGCCAGCAGCCTCGGGGGGGCCTCGGAGAACGAGCAGTTCTTC. Its protein is CASSLGGASENEQFF.

The chain is built from TRBV29-1 and TRBJ1-1; tentative D call: TRBD1 (6 bases). V gave up 6 bases and J gave up 1 base, with 18 bases separating them. Germline CDR1 reads SQVTM; CDR2 reads ANQGSEA. The CDR3 is 15 residues long. The CDR3 reads CSVTGTLHGNTEAFF. DNA of the CDR3: TGCAGCGTGACAGGCACCCTCCACGGGAACACTGAAGCTTTCTTT.